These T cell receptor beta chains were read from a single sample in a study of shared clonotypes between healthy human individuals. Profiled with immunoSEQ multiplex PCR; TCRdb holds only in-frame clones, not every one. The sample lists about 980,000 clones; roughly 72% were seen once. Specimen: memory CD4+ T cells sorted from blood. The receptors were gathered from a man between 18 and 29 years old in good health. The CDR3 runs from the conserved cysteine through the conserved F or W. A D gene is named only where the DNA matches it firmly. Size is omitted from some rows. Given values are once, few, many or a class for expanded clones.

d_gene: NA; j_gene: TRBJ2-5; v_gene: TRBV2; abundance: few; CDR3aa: CASSSQLAGETQYF; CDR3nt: TGTGCCAGCAGTTCACAACTAGCTGGGGAGACCCAGTACTTC
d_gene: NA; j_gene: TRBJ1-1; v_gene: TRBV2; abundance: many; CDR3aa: CASSFVGQAFF; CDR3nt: TGTGCCAGCAGTTTCGTCGGGCAAGCTTTCTTT
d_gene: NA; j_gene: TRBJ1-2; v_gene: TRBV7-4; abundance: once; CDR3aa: CASSLKFRGSYYGYTF; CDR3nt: TGTGCCAGCAGCTTAAAGTTCAGGGGTTCCTACTATGGCTACACCTTC
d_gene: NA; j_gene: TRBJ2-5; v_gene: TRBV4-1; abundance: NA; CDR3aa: CASSLLGTQYF; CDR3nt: TGCGCCAGCAGCCTCCTGGGGACCCAGTACTTC
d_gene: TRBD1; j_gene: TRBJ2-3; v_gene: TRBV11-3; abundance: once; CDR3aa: CASSQTGGPTDTQYF; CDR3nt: TGTGCCAGCAGCCAGACAGGGGGTCCGACAGATACGCAGTATTTT
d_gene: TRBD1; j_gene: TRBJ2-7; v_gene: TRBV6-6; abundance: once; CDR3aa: CASSPQTGRWYEQYF; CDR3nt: TGTGCCAGCAGCCCTCAGACAGGGCGGTGGTACGAGCAGTACTTC
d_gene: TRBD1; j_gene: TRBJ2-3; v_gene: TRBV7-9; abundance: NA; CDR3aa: CASSQGDREKDTQYF; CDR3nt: TGTGCCAGCAGCCAAGGGGACAGGGAGAAAGATACGCAGTATTTT
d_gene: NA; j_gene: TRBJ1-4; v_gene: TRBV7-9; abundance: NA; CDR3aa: CASSLPRQAAGANEKLFF; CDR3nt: TGTGCCAGCAGCTTACCGAGACAGGCGGCAGGGGCTAATGAAAAACTGTTTTTT
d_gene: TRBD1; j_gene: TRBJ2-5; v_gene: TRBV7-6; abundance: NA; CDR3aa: CASSPRTGAMETQYF; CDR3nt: TGTGCCAGCAGCCCGAGGACAGGGGCGATGGAGACCCAGTACTTC
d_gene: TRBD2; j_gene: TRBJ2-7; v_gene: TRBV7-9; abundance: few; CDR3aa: CASSLREGYEQYF; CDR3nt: TGTGCCAGCAGCTTACGGGAGGGCTACGAGCAGTACTTC
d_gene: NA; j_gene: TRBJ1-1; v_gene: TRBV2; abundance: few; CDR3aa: CASKPEVGTEAFF; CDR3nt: TGTGCCAGCAAGCCAGAGGTAGGCACTGAAGCTTTCTTT
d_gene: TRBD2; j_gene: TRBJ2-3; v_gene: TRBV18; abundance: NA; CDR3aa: CATQLAGGTDTQYF; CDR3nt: TGTGCCACCCAACTAGCGGGGGGCACAGATACGCAGTATTTT
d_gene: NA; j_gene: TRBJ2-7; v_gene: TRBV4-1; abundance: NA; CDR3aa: CASRGQRNYEQYF; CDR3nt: TGCGCCAGCAGAGGACAGAGAAACTACGAGCAGTACTTC
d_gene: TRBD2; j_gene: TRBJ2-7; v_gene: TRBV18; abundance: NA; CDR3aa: CASSGLAGDEQYF; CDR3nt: TGTGCCAGCTCCGGACTAGCGGGAGACGAGCAGTACTTC
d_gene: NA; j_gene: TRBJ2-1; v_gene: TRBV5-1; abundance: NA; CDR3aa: CASSLGTSNSYNEQFF; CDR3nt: TGCGCCAGCAGCTTGGGGACCTCAAACTCCTACAATGAGCAGTTCTTC
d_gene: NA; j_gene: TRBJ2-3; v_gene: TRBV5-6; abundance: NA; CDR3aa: CASSWRQRGGLTDTQYF; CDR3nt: TGTGCCAGCAGCTGGAGACAGCGTGGGGGGCTCACAGATACGCAGTATTTT
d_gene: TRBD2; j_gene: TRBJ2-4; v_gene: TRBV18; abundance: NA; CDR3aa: CASSPSRLAGIENIQYF; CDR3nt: TGTGCCAGCTCACCATCACGACTAGCGGGCATCGAAAACATTCAGTACTTC
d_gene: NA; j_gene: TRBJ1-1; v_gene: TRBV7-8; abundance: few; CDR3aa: CASSVNWGFRTEAFF; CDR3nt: TGTGCCAGCAGCGTAAATTGGGGGTTTCGAACTGAAGCTTTCTTT
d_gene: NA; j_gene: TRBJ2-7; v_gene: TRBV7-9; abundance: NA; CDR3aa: CASSPPGKRTYEQYF; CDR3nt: TGTGCCAGCAGCCCACCAGGGAAAAGGACCTACGAGCAGTACTTC
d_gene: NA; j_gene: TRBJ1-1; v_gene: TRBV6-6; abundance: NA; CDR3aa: CASSYSGLTSNTEAFF; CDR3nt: TGTGCCAGCAGTTACTCGGGGCTGACCTCGAACACTGAAGCTTTCTTT
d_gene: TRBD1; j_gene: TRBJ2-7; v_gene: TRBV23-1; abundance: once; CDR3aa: CASSPRGTGLYEQYF; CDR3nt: TGCGCCAGCAGTCCCCGGGGGACAGGGCTCTACGAGCAGTACTTC
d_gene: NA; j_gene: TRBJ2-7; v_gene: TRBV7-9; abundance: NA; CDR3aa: CASSLTTYEQYF; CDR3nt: TGTGCCAGCAGCTTGACTACCTACGAGCAGTACTTC
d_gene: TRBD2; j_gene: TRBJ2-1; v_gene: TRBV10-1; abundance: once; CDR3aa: CASNNGGGNNEQFF; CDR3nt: TGCGCCAGCAATAACGGGGGGGGAAACAATGAGCAGTTCTTC
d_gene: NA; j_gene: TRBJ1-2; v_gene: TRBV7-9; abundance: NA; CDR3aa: CASSSPDRSGGYTF; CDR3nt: TGTGCCAGCAGCTCCCCAGACAGGTCGGGTGGCTACACCTTC
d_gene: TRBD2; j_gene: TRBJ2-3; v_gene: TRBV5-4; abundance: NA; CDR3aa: CASSFRAGGLTDTQYF; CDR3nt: TGTGCCAGCAGCTTTCGAGCGGGGGGGCTTACAGATACGCAGTATTTT
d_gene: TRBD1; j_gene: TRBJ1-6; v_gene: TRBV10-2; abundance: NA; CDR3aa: CASEDRANSPLHF; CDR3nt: TGCGCCAGCGAGGACAGGGCCAATTCACCCCTCCACTTT
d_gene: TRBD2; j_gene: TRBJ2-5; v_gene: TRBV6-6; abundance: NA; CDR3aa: CASSYLTSGNAETQYF; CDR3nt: TGTGCCAGCAGTTACTTGACTAGCGGGAATGCGGAGACCCAGTACTTC
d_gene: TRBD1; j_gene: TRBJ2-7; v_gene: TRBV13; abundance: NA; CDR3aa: CASSATGVLSYEQYF; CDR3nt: TGTGCCAGCAGCGCAACAGGGGTCCTCTCCTACGAGCAGTACTTC
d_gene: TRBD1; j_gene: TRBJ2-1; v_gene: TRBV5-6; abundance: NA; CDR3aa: CASSPLSRGPYSYNEQFF; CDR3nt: TGTGCCAGCAGCCCGTTATCGAGGGGGCCCTACTCCTACAATGAGCAGTTCTTC
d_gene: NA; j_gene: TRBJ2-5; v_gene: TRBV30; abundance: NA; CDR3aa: CAWKRDGETQYF; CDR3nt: TGTGCCTGGAAGAGGGATGGAGAGACCCAGTACTTC
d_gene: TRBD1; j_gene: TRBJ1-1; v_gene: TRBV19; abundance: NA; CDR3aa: CASSIAKQGVKTEAFF; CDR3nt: TGTGCCAGTAGCATCGCAAAACAGGGGGTTAAAACTGAAGCTTTCTTT
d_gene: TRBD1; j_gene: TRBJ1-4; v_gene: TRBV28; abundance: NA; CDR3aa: CASSRRTGAVEKLFF; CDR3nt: TGTGCCAGCAGTCGTCGGACAGGGGCAGTTGAAAAACTGTTTTTT
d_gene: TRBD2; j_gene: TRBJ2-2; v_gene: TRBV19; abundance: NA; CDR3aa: CASSIGLAGGYTGELFF; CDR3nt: TGTGCCAGTAGTATAGGTCTAGCGGGAGGCTACACCGGGGAGCTGTTTTTT
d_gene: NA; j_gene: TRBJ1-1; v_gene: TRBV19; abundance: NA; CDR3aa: CASRSKNTEAFF; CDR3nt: TGTGCCAGTAGGAGCAAGAACACTGAAGCTTTCTTT
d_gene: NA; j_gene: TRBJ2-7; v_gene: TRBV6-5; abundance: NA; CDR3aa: CASSSDSHEQYF; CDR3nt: TGTGCCAGCAGCTCCGACAGTCACGAGCAGTACTTC
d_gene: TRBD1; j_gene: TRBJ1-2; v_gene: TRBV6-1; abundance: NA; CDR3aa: CASSEGQGGYTF; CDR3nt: TGTGCCAGCAGTGAAGGACAGGGAGGCTACACCTTC
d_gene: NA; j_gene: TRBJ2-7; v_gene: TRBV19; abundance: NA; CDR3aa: CASSLASPVQGYEQYF; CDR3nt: TGTGCCAGTTCCCTTGCATCTCCGGTACAGGGATACGAGCAGTACTTC
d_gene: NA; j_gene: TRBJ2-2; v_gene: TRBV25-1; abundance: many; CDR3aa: CASRSARVLLGGELFF; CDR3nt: TGTGCCAGCAGGTCCGCGAGAGTTCTATTGGGCGGGGAGCTGTTTTTT
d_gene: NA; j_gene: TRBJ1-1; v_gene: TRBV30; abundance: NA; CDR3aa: CAWSLGGMSEAFF; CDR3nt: TGTGCCTGGAGCCTCGGGGGGATGTCTGAAGCTTTCTTT
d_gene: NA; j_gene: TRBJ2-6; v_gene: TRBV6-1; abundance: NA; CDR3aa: CASSEQGSGANVLTF; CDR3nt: TGTGCCAGCAGCGAACAGGGCTCTGGGGCCAACGTCCTGACTTTC
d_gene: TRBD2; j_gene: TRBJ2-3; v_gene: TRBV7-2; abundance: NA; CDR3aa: CASSTGRGRGTDTQYF; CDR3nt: TGTGCCAGCAGCACCGGGCGCGGGAGGGGCACAGATACGCAGTATTTT